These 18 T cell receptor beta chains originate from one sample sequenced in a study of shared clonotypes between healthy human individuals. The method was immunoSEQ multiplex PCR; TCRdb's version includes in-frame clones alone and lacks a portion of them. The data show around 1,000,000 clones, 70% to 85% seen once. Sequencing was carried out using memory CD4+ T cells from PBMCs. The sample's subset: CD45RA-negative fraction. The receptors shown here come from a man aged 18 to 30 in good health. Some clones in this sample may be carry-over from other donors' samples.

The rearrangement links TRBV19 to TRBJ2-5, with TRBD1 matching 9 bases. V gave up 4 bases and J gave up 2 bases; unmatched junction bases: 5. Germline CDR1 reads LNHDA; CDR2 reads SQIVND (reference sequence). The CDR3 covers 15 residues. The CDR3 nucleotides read TGTGCCAGTAGTAAGGGGGGGACAGGGCAAGAGACCCAGTACTTC. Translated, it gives CASSKGGTGQETQYF.

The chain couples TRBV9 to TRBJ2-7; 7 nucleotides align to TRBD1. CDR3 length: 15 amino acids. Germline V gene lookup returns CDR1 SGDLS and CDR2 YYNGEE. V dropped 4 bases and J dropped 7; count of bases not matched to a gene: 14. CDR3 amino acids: CASSPNTGTAREQYF. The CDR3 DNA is TGTGCCAGCAGCCCTAATACCGGGACAGCCCGAGAGCAGTACTTC. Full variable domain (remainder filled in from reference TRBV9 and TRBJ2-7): DSGVTQTPKHLITATGQRVTLRCSPRSGDLSVYWYQQSLDQGLQFLIQYYNGEERAKGNILERFSAQQFPDLHSELNLSSLELGDSALYFCASSPNTGTAREQYFGPGTRLTVT.

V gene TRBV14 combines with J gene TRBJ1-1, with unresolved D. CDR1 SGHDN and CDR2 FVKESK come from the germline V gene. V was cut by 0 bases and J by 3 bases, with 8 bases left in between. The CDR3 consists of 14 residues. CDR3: CASSQDHRDTEAFF. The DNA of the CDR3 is TGTGCCAGCAGCCAAGATCACCGGGACACTGAAGCTTTCTTT.

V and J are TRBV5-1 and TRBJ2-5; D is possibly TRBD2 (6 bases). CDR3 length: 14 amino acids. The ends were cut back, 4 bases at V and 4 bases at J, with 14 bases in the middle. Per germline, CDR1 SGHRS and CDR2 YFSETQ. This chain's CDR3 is CASSRRGSGETQYF. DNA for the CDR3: TGCGCCAGCAGCCGCCGGGGTAGCGGAGAGACCCAGTACTTC.

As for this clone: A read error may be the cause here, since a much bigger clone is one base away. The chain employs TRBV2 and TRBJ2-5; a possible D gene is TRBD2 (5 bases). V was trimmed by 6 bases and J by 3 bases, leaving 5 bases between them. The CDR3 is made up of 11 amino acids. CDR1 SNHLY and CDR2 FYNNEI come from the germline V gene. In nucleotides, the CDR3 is TGTGCCAGCAGCGGGAAAGAGACCCAGTACTTC. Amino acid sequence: CASSGKETQYF. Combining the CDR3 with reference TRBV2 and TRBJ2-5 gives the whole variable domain EPEVTQTPSHQVTQMGQEVILRCVPISNHLYFYWYRQILGQKVEFLVSFYNNEISEKSEIFDDQFSVERPDGSNFTLKIRSTKLEDSAMYFCASSGKETQYFGPGTRLLVL.

This chain's CDR3 is CASRRSGTTYEQYF. The DNA of the CDR3 is TGTGCCAGCAGGCGATCCGGGACCACATACGAGCAGTACTTC. The chain is built from TRBV27 and TRBJ2-7, with D possibly being TRBD1 or TRBD2 (5 bases each). The V end was cut by 6 bases, the J end by 4 bases, with 16 bases between. Germline values: CDR1 MNHEY, CDR2 SMNVEV (reference sequence). CDR3 length: 14 amino acids.

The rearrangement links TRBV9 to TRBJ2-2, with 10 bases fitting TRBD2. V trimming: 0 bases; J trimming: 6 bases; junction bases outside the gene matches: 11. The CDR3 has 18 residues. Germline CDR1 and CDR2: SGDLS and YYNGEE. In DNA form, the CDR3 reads TGTGCCAGCAGCGTAGCTAAGACTAGCGGGTCCCCCCCCGGGGAGCTGTTTTTT. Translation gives CASSVAKTSGSPPGELFF.

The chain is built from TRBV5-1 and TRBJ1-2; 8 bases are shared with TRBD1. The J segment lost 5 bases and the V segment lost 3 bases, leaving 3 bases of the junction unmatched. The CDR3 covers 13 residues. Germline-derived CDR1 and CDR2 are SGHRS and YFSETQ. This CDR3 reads CASSSRQGYGYTF. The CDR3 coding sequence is TGCGCCAGCAGCTCCCGACAGGGGTATGGCTACACCTTC.

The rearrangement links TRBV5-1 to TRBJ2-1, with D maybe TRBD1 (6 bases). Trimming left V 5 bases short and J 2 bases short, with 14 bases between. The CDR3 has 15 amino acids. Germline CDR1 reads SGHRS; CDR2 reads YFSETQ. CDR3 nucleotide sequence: TGCGCCAGCAGAAAAACAGGGATCCCCTACAATGAGCAGTTCTTC. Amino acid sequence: CASRKTGIPYNEQFF.

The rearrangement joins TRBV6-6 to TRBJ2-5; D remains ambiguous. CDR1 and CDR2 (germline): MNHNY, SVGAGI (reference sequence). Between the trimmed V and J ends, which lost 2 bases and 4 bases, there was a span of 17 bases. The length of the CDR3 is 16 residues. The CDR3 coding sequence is TGTGCCAGCAGTTACCCGGCCTCTGGGGTCCGAGAGACCCAGTACTTC. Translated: CASSYPASGVRETQYF.

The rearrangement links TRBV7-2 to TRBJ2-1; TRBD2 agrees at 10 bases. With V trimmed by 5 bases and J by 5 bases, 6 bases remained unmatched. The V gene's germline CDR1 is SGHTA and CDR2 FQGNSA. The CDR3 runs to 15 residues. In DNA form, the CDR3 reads TGTGCCAGCAGCGCAGTCACTAGCGGGAACAATGAGCAGTTCTTC. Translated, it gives CASSAVTSGNNEQFF. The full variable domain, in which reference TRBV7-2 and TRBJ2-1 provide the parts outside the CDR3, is GAGVSQSPSNKVTEKGKDVELRCDPISGHTALYWYRQSLGQGLEFLIYFQGNSAPDKSGLPSDRFSAERTGGSVSTLTIQRTQQEDSAVYLCASSAVTSGNNEQFFGPGTRLTVL.

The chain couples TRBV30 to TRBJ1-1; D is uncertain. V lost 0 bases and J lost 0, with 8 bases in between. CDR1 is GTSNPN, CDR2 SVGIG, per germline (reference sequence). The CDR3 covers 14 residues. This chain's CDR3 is CAWSVDGLNTEAFF. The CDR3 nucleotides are TGTGCCTGGAGTGTAGACGGGTTGAACACTGAAGCTTTCTTT.

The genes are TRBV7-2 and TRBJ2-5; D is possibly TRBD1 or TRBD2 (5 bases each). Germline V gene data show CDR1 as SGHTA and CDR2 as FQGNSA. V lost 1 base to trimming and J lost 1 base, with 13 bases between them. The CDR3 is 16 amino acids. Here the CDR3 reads CASSLVGTNAQETQYF. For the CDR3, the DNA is TGTGCCAGCAGCTTAGTAGGGACCAATGCCCAAGAGACCCAGTACTTC.

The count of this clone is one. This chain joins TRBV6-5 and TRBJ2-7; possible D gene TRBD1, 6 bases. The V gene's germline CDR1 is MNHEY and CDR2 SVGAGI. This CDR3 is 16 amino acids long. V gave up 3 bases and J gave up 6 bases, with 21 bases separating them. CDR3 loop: CASSYTSRAGVGEQYF. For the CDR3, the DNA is TGTGCCAGCAGTTATACCTCTCGGGCAGGGGTAGGCGAGCAGTACTTC.

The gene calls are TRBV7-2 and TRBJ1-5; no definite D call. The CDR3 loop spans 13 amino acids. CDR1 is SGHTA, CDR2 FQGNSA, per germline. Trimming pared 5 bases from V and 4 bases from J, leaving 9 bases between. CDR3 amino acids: CASSPTDNQPQHF. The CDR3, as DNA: TGTGCCAGCAGCCCCACAGATAATCAGCCCCAGCATTTT.

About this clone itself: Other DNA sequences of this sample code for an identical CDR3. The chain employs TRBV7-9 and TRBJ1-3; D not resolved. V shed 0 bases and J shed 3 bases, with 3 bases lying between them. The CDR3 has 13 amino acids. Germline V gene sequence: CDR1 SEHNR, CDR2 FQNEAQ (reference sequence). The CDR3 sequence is CASSLAGGNTIYF. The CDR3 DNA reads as TGTGCCAGCAGCTTAGCAGGTGGAAACACCATATATTTT.

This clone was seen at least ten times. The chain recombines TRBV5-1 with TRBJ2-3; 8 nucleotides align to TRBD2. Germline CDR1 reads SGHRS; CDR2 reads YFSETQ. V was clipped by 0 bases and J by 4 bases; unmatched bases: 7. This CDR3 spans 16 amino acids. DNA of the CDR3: TGCGCCAGCAGCTTGGGGGGCCGGGAGGGTTCAGATACGCAGTATTTT. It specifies CASSLGGREGSDTQYF.

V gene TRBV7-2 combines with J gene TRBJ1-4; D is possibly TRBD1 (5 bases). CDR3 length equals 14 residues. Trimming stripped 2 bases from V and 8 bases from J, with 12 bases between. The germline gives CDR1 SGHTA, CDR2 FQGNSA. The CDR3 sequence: CASSLTRGREKLFF. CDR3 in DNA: TGTGCCAGCAGCTTAACGAGGGGTAGAGAAAAACTGTTTTTT. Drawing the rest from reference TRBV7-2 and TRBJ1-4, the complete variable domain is GAGVSQSPSNKVTEKGKDVELRCDPISGHTALYWYRQSLGQGLEFLIYFQGNSAPDKSGLPSDRFSAERTGGSVSTLTIQRTQQEDSAVYLCASSLTRGREKLFFGSGTQLSVL.